The 17 T cell receptor beta chains in this list originate from one sample, sequenced in a study of human T cells and chemical hapten exposure. The time point denotes: patch test 1, 2 weeks after DPC sensitization. Specified treatment: therapeutic diphenylcyclopropenone sensitization with weekly scalp DPC. Each CDR3 protein gets one entry after TCRdb re-called the RACE reads with MiXCR. The data hold some 350,000 distinct CDR3 sequences, with 6% to 8.5% observed a single time. The sample in question was whole blood, obtained in connection with sensitization to the hapten diphenylcyclopropenone (DPC). The receptors stem from a woman aged 18-30 years with alopecia areata. Some clones in this sample may be carry-over from other donors' samples.

This clonotype was seen many times. CDR3: CASSRGTYNEQFF. In nucleotides, the CDR3 is TGTGCCAGCAGTCGGGGAACCTACAATGAGCAGTTCTTC. The chain carries TRBV6-2 or TRBV6-3 and TRBJ2-1, with a possible D match to TRBD2 (5 bases). Germline V CDR1 and CDR2: MNHEY, SVGEGT. CDR3 length equals 13 residues. V shed 5 bases and J shed 2 bases, with 7 bases lying between them.

This clonotype was counted ten times or more. The genes are TRBV29-1 and TRBJ1-5, with TRBD1 matching 11 bases. This CDR3 spans 14 amino acids. CDR1 and CDR2 (germline): SQVTM, ANQGSEA. V gave up 4 bases and J gave up 10 bases; unmatched junction bases: 9. CDR3 DNA: TGCAGCGTTGTATATACGGACAGGGGGCTTCCCCAGCATTTT. Amino acids: CSVVYTDRGLPQHF.

This clonotype came up a few times. This chain connects TRBV4-1 to TRBJ1-2; 9 bases match TRBD1. V shed 3 bases and J 4 bases; nucleotides not matched to a gene: 9. This CDR3 spans 16 amino acids. Germline V CDR1 and CDR2: MGHRA, YSYEKL. The CDR3 loop reads CASSHPPGQGRYGYTF. The CDR3 bases are TGCGCCAGCAGCCACCCCCCGGGACAGGGACGCTATGGCTACACCTTC.

The chain is built from TRBV7-2 and TRBJ2-7; the D gene is possibly TRBD2 (5 bases). CDR1 and CDR2 from the germline V gene are SGHTA and FQGNSA. Trimming stripped 5 bases from V and 6 bases from J, with 14 bases between. The CDR3 length is 13 residues. This chain's CDR3 is CASSPAGPPEQYF. CDR3 bases: TGTGCCAGCAGCCCGGCGGGCCCGCCCGAGCAGTACTTC.

The CDR3 spells CASSRQDNQPQHF. CDR3 DNA sequence: TGTGCCAGCAGCCGACAGGATAATCAGCCCCAGCATTTT. This chain uses TRBV12-3 or TRBV12-4 with TRBJ1-5, with D tentatively TRBD1 (6 bases). V was shortened by 6 bases and J by 4 bases, with 10 bases between the two germline ends. The length of the CDR3 is 13 residues.

At least ten counts were recorded for this clonotype. The rearrangement uses TRBV3-1 and TRBJ2-5, with D tentatively TRBD1 (6 bases). Germline-derived CDR1 and CDR2 are LGHDT and YNNKEL (reference sequence). Deletions cut 0 bases from V and 5 bases from J, with 10 bases between. The CDR3 length is 14 residues. The CDR3 sequence: CASSQDGQPETQYF. DNA of the CDR3: TGTGCCAGCAGCCAAGATGGACAGCCGGAGACCCAGTACTTC.

This clonotype was counted only a few times. CDR3 in amino acids: CASSFSRGVPYEQYF. The CDR3 coding sequence is TGTGCCAGCAGTTTTAGTCGGGGGGTCCCCTACGAGCAGTACTTC. This chain connects TRBV12-3 or TRBV12-4 to TRBJ2-7; TRBD2 matches at 7 bases. V was pared by 3 bases and J by 2 bases, with 7 bases of the junction left unmatched. The CDR3 is 15 residues long.

This clonotype appeared a few times. The chain recombines TRBV3-1 with TRBJ2-1; 14 positions agree with TRBD2. The CDR3 extends over 17 amino acids. The germline V gene encodes CDR1 LGHDT and CDR2 YNNKEL (reference sequence). Trimming cost V 4 bases and J 6 bases; bases outside gene matches: 8. The CDR3 here is CASSPPGLAGDRNEQFF. CDR3 coding DNA: TGTGCCAGCAGCCCGCCGGGACTAGCGGGGGATCGCAATGAGCAGTTCTTC.

CDR3 DNA: TGCAGCGTTGACTCCGGATATAACACTGAAGCTTTCTTT. This codes for CSVDSGYNTEAFF. The V and J genes are TRBV29-1 and TRBJ1-1; D is undetermined. The CDR3 runs 13 residues. Per the germline V gene, CDR1 is SQVTM and CDR2 is ANQGSEA. V lost 3 bases, J lost 2 bases, and 10 bases lay in between.

In this sample, this clonotype turned up a few times. The rearrangement uses TRBV5-1 and TRBJ1-1, with 8 positions matching TRBD1. V trimming: 2 bases; J trimming: 6 bases; junction bases outside the gene matches: 9. The germline CDR1 and CDR2 sequences are SGHRS and YFSETQ. This CDR3 comprises 15 residues. DNA for the CDR3: TGCGCCAGCAGCTTCCAAGACAGGGGAGAACCTGAAGCTTTCTTT. Residues: CASSFQDRGEPEAFF.

Only a few counts were recorded for this clonotype. The chain couples TRBV11-1 to TRBJ2-7; a weak D match, TRBD1 (5 bases). Germline CDR1 is SGHAT and CDR2 is FQDESV (reference sequence). The length of the CDR3 is 15 residues. With 1 base removed from V and 1 base from J, the gap between germline ends came to 11 bases. The DNA of the CDR3 is TGTGCCAGCAGCTTAGAAGGGGATCCTTCCTACGAGCAGTACTTC. This codes for CASSLEGDPSYEQYF.

This clonotype has ten or more counts. The chain couples TRBV4-3 to TRBJ2-5; TRBD1 agrees at 8 bases. Germline-derived CDR1 and CDR2 are LGHNA and YSLEER. The CDR3 spans 16 residues. The trim removed 3 bases at V and 4 bases at J, leaving 10 bases unmatched. In DNA, the CDR3 is TGCGCCAGCAGCCATGCACTCGGACAGGGAGGAGAGACCCAGTACTTC. Translation: CASSHALGQGGETQYF.

A note on this clonotype: A much larger clone differs from this one at a single base, so this may be a read error. The CDR3 region is CACSLHGQIYGYTF. In nucleotides, the CDR3 is TGTGCCTGCAGCTTACATGGGCAGATCTATGGCTACACCTTC. The chain has TRBV7-2 and TRBJ1-2; D is undetermined. The CDR3 totals 14 residues. The germline V gene has CDR1 SGHTA and CDR2 FQGNSA.

This clonotype was detected a few times. The chain couples TRBV6-2 or TRBV6-3 to TRBJ2-7; possible D gene TRBD2, 5 bases. V was cut by 2 bases and J by 5 bases, with 7 bases left in between. Germline loops: CDR1 MNHEY, CDR2 SVGEGT. The CDR3 extends over 12 amino acids. The DNA for the CDR3 is TGTGCCAGCAGTTACGGACTTAACGAGCAGTACTTC. As protein: CASSYGLNEQYF.

This clonotype was observed a few times. The genes are TRBV7-8 and TRBJ1-4, with 7 bases that match TRBD1. CDR1 and CDR2 from the germline V gene are SGHVS and FQNEAQ. The CDR3 totals 15 residues. With V trimmed by 4 bases and J by 8 bases, 10 bases remained unmatched. The CDR3 is CASSSRQGLGEKLFF. In DNA, the CDR3 is TGTGCCAGCAGCTCGCGACAGGGCTTAGGCGAAAAACTGTTTTTT.

This clonotype was counted many times. The chain employs TRBV6-4 and TRBJ2-1; 14 bases fit TRBD2. The CDR3 covers 15 residues. CDR1 is MRHNA and CDR2 is SNTAGT in the germline V gene. V trimming: 5 bases; J trimming: 10 bases; junction bases outside the gene matches: 7. CDR3 loop: CASSQTSGGAREQFF. In DNA form, the CDR3 reads TGTGCCAGCAGTCAGACTAGCGGGGGGGCTAGGGAGCAGTTCTTC.

This clonotype turned up a few times. V gene TRBV11-3 combines with J gene TRBJ1-6; 9 bases align to TRBD1. V was pared by 2 bases and J by 10 bases, with 12 bases of the junction left unmatched. Germline CDR1 is SGHNT and CDR2 is YENEEA. The CDR3 runs 17 residues. The CDR3 sequence: CASSLLDRDREDSPLHF. The CDR3 nucleotides are TGTGCCAGCAGCTTACTCGACCGGGACAGGGAAGACTCACCCCTCCACTTT.